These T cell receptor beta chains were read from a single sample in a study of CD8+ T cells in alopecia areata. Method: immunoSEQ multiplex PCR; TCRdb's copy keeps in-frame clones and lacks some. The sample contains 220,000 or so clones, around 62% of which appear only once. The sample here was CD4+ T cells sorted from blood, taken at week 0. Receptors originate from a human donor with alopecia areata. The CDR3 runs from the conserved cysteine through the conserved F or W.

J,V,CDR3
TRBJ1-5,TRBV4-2,CASSQGDRGGNQPQHF
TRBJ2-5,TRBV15,CATSGPGAGLRETQYF
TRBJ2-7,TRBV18,CASSSLSYEQYF
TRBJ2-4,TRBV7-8,CASSAPGLAGGRAKNIQYF
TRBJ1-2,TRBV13,CASSLGGVRGRRDYGYTF
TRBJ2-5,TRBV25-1,CASGRGETRYF
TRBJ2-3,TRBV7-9,CASSHGQGRTDTQYF
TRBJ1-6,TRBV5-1,CASSLINGSPLHF
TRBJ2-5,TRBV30,CAWRGFRGYEETQYF
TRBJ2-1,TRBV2,CASSAEGFSYNEQFF
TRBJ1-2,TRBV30,CAWSPQGVTGSYGYTF
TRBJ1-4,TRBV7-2,CASSQTLMGEKLFF
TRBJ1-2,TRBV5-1,CASSLHGQGASGYGYTF
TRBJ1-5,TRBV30,CAWSSRGPYNQPQHF
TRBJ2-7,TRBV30,CAWSAGSHLGDEQYF
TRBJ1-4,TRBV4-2,CASSSPGQGAEKLFF
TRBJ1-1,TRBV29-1,CSVEGLRKTEAFF
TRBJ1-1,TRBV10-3,CAISERRLNTEAFF
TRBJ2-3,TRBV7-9,CASSSEGGRVDTQYF
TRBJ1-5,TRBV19,CASSPGGRNQPQHF
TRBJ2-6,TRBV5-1,CASSLLAPLSGANVLTF
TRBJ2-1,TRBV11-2,CASSVAWGGSMGEQFF
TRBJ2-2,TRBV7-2,CASSRTANTGELFF
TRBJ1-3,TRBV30,CAWSKGETVSIYF
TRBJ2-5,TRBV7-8,CASSPWGLAGKAQYF
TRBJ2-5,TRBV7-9,CASSLGSQETQYF
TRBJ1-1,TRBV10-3,CAISESAGAEAFF
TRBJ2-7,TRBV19,CASHNRGGEQYF
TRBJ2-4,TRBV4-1,CASSQGALAKNIQYF
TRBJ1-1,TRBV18,CASSPDRVNTEAFF
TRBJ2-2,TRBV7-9,CASSSTTNMFTGELFF
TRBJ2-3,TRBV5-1,CASSLTGDVDTQYF
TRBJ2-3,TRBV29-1,CSVRWASTDTQYF
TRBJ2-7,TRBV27,CASSLGRKSEQYF
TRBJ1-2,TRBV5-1,CASSLSGQGTNYGYTF
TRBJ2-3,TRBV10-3,CATNPGVADTQYF
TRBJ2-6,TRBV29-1,CSVYPSGANVLTF
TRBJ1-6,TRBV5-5,CASSLFWTTNNSPLHF
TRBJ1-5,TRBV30,CAWSTALYQPQHF
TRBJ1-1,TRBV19,CASSMSGGQVNTEAFF
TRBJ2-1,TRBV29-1,CSATPGRGEQFF
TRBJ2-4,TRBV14,CASSQDWGAKNIQYF
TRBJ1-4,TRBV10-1,CASSANMEKLFF
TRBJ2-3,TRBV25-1,CASSEFGPSSDTQYF
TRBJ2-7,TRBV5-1,CASSLLRASGVYEQYF
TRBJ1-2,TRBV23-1,CASSTPTGNYGYTF
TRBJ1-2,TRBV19,CASMDTVGYGYTF
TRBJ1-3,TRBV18,CASSGSSGNTIYF
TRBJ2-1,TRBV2,CATPSGGVYNEQFF
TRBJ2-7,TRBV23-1,CASSQLATDSYEQYF
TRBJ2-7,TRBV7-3,CASSPSGTEGYEQYF
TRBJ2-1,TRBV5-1,CASNWAGGKFF
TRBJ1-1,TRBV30,CASSAGYQNTEAFF
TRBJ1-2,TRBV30,CAWTTGYYGYTF
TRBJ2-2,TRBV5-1,CASSDQGANTGELFF
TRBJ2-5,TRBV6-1,CASSESGEETQYF
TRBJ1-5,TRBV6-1,CASRGQGAANCHF
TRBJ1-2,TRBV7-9,CASSPFDRELNYGYTF
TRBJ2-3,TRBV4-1,CASSQVGDTQYF